Sequencing of this TCR beta chain was carried out in a study of Tregs in tolerant kidney transplant recipients. The overall study: Mixed chimerism was transient after nonmyeloablative marrow transplants from related graft donors. The study, taken as a whole, reports: For some patients, primers changed over time, blocking nucleotide-level comparison.

Notes on this clone: Its target is unknown.

Sequencing used immunoSEQ multiplex PCR; TCRdb keeps in-frame clones, though not all of them. Here the sample spans roughly 66,000 clones, roughly 92% being singletons. Germline lookup yields CDR1 SEHNR and CDR2 FQNEAQ (reference sequence). With 7 bases clipped from V and 6 bases from J, the junction kept 9 bases outside the gene matches. The CDR3 spans 15 residues. J is TRBJ2-1 and V is TRBV7-9; 10 bases line up with TRBD2. Sequences were derived from CD8+ T cells from blood, sampled before the transplant. The TCR comes from a human donor who received a combined kidney and bone marrow transplant. The CDR3 DNA is TGTGCCAGCATCCCACTAGCGGGAAAGGGCAATGAGCAGTTCTTC. This codes for CASIPLAGKGNEQFF.